This T cell receptor (beta chain) was observed in a study of cytomegalovirus exposure and HLA in healthy donors. This CDR3 is 17 amino acids long. Per the germline V gene, CDR1 is WNHNN and CDR2 is SYGVQD (reference sequence). V trimming: 0 bases; J trimming: 5 bases; junction bases outside the gene matches: 1. The primer mix had 60 Vbeta and 13 Jbeta primers. Data came from immunoSEQ multiplex PCR; TCRdb stores just in-frame clones and leaves some out. The table has about 160,000 clones, 80% to 90% seen once. Source material: PBMCs. The rearrangement joins TRBV10-1 to TRBJ2-2, with TRBD2 identical over 15 bases. This receptor was taken from a woman aged 18-29 years in good health and CMV-seronegative. CDR3 region: CASSESGTSGRTGELFF. The CDR3 nucleotides are TGCGCCAGCAGTGAGTCCGGGACTAGCGGGAGGACCGGGGAGCTGTTTTTT.